In this sample, the clone carrying this T cell receptor beta chain turned up once. Original data processing: Amplification with reference gene primers provided the estimates of nucleated cell counts. Data came from immunoSEQ multiplex PCR; TCRdb stores just in-frame clones and leaves some out. Clonal size and the V and J genes are those of that table, whereas D and trimming came from the DNA. This table holds approximately 240,000 clones, approximately 80% found once. This sample is part of a study of blood T cell repertoires in COVID-19. Study-wide background: Some COVID-19 samples were acute and others convalescent; all came from the United States, Italy and Spain.

V shed 5 bases and J 8 bases; nucleotides not matched to a gene: 6. CDR3 size: 14 residues. The germline CDR1 and CDR2 sequences are SNHLY and FYNNEI. The sequence came from an elderly woman with active or convalescent COVID-19. The chain employs TRBV2 and TRBJ2-1; TRBD1 matches at 10 bases. The sequencing sample was made of peripheral blood. The CDR3 here is CASSKDRGKYEQFF. The CDR3 DNA reads as TGTGCCAGCAGTAAGGACAGGGGGAAGTATGAGCAGTTCTTC.